This record looks at one TCR beta chain sequence and its context. Study processing details: Amplification of reference gene primers was used by the study to estimate nucleated cell counts. The data were produced by immunoSEQ multiplex PCR, yet TCRdb's version contains in-frame clones alone and is incomplete. The V and J calls and clone size are taken from that table; D and trimming were inferred from the DNA. The sample holds over 40,000 clones, about nine tenths seen once. V shed 3 bases and J 5 bases; nucleotides not matched to a gene: 11. The V gene's germline CDR1 is MGHRA and CDR2 YSYEKL. The CDR3 has 16 residues. The source of the sample is a study of blood T cell repertoires in COVID-19. About the study: Spain, Italy and the United States supplied samples that represented acute and convalescent COVID-19. The cDNA or gDNA used as material had been derived from T cells, B-cell-depleted T cells, or PBMCs.

Material: peripheral blood. The sequence was obtained from a man aged 65 to 79 with acute or convalescent COVID-19. V and J are TRBV4-1 and TRBJ2-5, with 8 positions matching TRBD2. The CDR3 nucleotides read TGCGCCAGCAGCCATGAACCGGGACTAGAAGGTGAGACCCAGTACTTC. It encodes CASSHEPGLEGETQYF.